Listed below are T cell receptor beta chains from one sample, sequenced in a study of patients and donors after allogeneic stem cell transplantation. MiXCR, run by TCRdb on the RT-PCR reads, gives a single entry per CDR3 protein. The repertoire holds about 960,000 distinct CDR3 sequences, more than 15% seen once, with around 6% in the top ten. The specimen sequenced was blood, either unsorted or a sorted T cell fraction (not recorded which). The receptors come from a human donor who was either an allogeneic HSCT recipient or a stem cell or donor lymphocyte infusion donor (not recorded which). It is not recorded whose cells these are; they may come from a transplant donor. Both conserved end residues are part of each CDR3. D genes are given only for firm matches. Not all rows give a size; the values are once, few, many and, for expanded clones, a class.

clone size: many; J gene: TRBJ1-1; CDR3 length: 13; D gene: TRBD1; V gene: TRBV20-1; CDR3 protein: CSARETGRGEAFF; CDR3 DNA: TGCAGTGCTAGAGAGACAGGGAGGGGTGAAGCTTTCTTT
clone size: few; J gene: TRBJ2-1; CDR3 length: 18; D gene: TRBD2; V gene: TRBV5-1; CDR3 protein: CASDLGSGRANSYNEQFF; CDR3 DNA: TGCGCCAGCGACCTCGGTAGCGGGAGGGCCAACTCCTACAATGAGCAGTTCTTC
clone size: .; J gene: TRBJ2-5; CDR3 length: 16; D gene: .; V gene: TRBV29-1; CDR3 protein: CSVGRGARGASETQYF; CDR3 DNA: TGCAGCGTCGGTCGGGGGGCCAGGGGGGCATCAGAGACCCAGTACTTC
clone size: .; J gene: TRBJ2-7; CDR3 length: 17; D gene: TRBD2; V gene: TRBV6-1; CDR3 protein: CASSQTSGRISYREQYF; CDR3 DNA: TGTGCCAGCAGTCAGACTAGCGGGAGGATCTCCTATAGGGAGCAGTACTTC
clone size: .; J gene: TRBJ2-7; CDR3 length: 13; D gene: TRBD2; V gene: TRBV6-6; CDR3 protein: CAVSRLAGYEQYF; CDR3 DNA: TGTGCCGTTAGCCGGCTAGCGGGCTACGAGCAGTACTTC
clone size: once; J gene: TRBJ1-3; CDR3 length: 15; D gene: TRBD1; V gene: TRBV20-1; CDR3 protein: CSALGQGFAGNTIYF; CDR3 DNA: TGCAGTGCACTGGGACAGGGGTTCGCTGGAAACACCATATATTTT
clone size: .; J gene: TRBJ2-5; CDR3 length: 16; D gene: TRBD1; V gene: TRBV12-3/TRBV12-4; CDR3 protein: CASLGDLRGRRETQYF; CDR3 DNA: TGTGCCAGCCTCGGGGATCTCAGGGGGCGCCGGGAGACCCAGTACTTC
clone size: few; J gene: TRBJ1-5; CDR3 length: 16; D gene: .; V gene: TRBV20-1; CDR3 protein: CSARGDAGPSNQPQHF; CDR3 DNA: TGCAGTGCTAGGGGCGATGCAGGCCCTAGCAATCAGCCCCAGCATTTT
clone size: .; J gene: TRBJ2-1; CDR3 length: 14; D gene: .; V gene: TRBV5-1; CDR3 protein: CASSSDGRVDEQFF; CDR3 DNA: TGCGCCAGCAGCTCAGACGGGCGTGTGGATGAGCAGTTCTTC
clone size: .; J gene: TRBJ2-3; CDR3 length: 14; D gene: TRBD2; V gene: TRBV9; CDR3 protein: CASARGGKTDTQYF; CDR3 DNA: TGTGCCAGCGCGCGGGGGGGCAAGACAGATACGCAGTATTTT
clone size: many; J gene: TRBJ2-7; CDR3 length: 13; D gene: .; V gene: TRBV4-1; CDR3 protein: CASSQGLSYEQYF; CDR3 DNA: TGCGCCAGCAGCCAAGGACTATCCTACGAGCAGTACTTC
clone size: .; J gene: TRBJ2-5; CDR3 length: 15; D gene: .; V gene: TRBV6-5; CDR3 protein: CASSYIRGPQETQYF; CDR3 DNA: TGTGCCAGCAGTTACATCCGGGGACCCCAAGAGACCCAGTACTTC
clone size: .; J gene: TRBJ2-1; CDR3 length: 15; D gene: TRBD2; V gene: TRBV28; CDR3 protein: CASMVGLAAHNEQFF; CDR3 DNA: TGTGCCAGCATGGTTGGACTAGCGGCCCACAATGAGCAGTTCTTC
clone size: .; J gene: TRBJ1-1; CDR3 length: 15; D gene: .; V gene: TRBV20-1; CDR3 protein: CSAPISIFKGTEAFF; CDR3 DNA: TGCAGTGCTCCCATCTCGATCTTTAAGGGCACTGAAGCTTTCTTT
clone size: .; J gene: TRBJ1-5; CDR3 length: 11; D gene: .; V gene: TRBV5-1; CDR3 protein: CASTRSQPQHF; CDR3 DNA: TGCGCCAGCACTCGCAGTCAGCCCCAGCATTTT
clone size: .; J gene: TRBJ2-1; CDR3 length: 16; D gene: TRBD2; V gene: TRBV2; CDR3 protein: CASRPPGLAENNEQFF; CDR3 DNA: TGTGCCAGCAGACCACCGGGACTAGCGGAAAACAATGAGCAGTTCTTC
clone size: few; J gene: TRBJ2-3; CDR3 length: 13; D gene: .; V gene: TRBV30; CDR3 protein: CAWRHRDRHTQYF; CDR3 DNA: TGTGCCTGGAGGCACAGGGACCGCCATACGCAGTATTTT
clone size: few; J gene: TRBJ2-1; CDR3 length: 17; D gene: .; V gene: TRBV5-8; CDR3 protein: CASSLAGNGLSYNEQFF; CDR3 DNA: TGTGCCAGCAGCTTGGCCGGGAATGGCCTCTCCTACAATGAGCAGTTCTTC
clone size: .; J gene: TRBJ2-5; CDR3 length: 14; D gene: TRBD1; V gene: TRBV25-1; CDR3 protein: CASGGTGGRETQYF; CDR3 DNA: TGTGCCAGCGGCGGGACAGGGGGCCGAGAGACCCAGTACTTC
clone size: .; J gene: TRBJ2-1; CDR3 length: 15; D gene: .; V gene: TRBV25-1; CDR3 protein: CASSEGAGSYNEQFF; CDR3 DNA: TGTGCCAGCAGTGAAGGGGCTGGCTCCTACAATGAGCAGTTCTTC
clone size: few; J gene: TRBJ2-2; CDR3 length: 14; D gene: .; V gene: TRBV24-1; CDR3 protein: CATSDFRNTGELFF; CDR3 DNA: TGTGCCACCAGTGATTTTCGGAACACCGGGGAGCTGTTTTTT
clone size: .; J gene: TRBJ2-5; CDR3 length: 16; D gene: TRBD1; V gene: TRBV14; CDR3 protein: CASSQDRTGRQETQYF; CDR3 DNA: TGTGCCAGCAGCCAAGATAGGACAGGTCGCCAAGAGACCCAGTACTTC
clone size: few; J gene: TRBJ1-4; CDR3 length: 14; D gene: TRBD1; V gene: TRBV7-9; CDR3 protein: CASSLGQANEKLFF; CDR3 DNA: TGTGCCAGCAGCTTGGGACAGGCTAATGAAAAACTGTTTTTT
clone size: .; J gene: TRBJ2-3; CDR3 length: 14; D gene: .; V gene: TRBV7-6; CDR3 protein: CASGTYAGTDTQYF; CDR3 DNA: TGTGCCAGCGGAACATATGCGGGCACAGATACGCAGTATTTT